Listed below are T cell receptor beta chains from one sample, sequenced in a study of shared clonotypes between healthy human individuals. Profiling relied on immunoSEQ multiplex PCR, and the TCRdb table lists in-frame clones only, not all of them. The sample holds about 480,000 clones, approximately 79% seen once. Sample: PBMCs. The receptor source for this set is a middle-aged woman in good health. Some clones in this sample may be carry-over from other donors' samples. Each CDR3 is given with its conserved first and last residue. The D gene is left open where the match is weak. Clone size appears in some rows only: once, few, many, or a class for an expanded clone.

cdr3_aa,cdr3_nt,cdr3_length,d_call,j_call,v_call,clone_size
CASSFGYGQDMGAFF,TGCGCCAGCAGCTTCGGGTACGGACAGGACATGGGAGCTTTCTTT,15,TRBD1,TRBJ1-1,TRBV5-1,NA
CASSQTPSGSSGETQYF,TGTGCCAGCAGTCAAACTCCTAGCGGGAGTTCGGGGGAGACCCAGTACTTC,17,TRBD2,TRBJ2-5,TRBV28,NA
CASSYRSREQYF,TGTGCCAGCAGTTACAGGTCCCGCGAGCAGTACTTC,12,NA,TRBJ2-7,TRBV5-6,NA
CASSYRQRDYGYTF,TGTGCCAGCAGTTACCGACAGCGCGACTATGGCTACACCTTC,14,NA,TRBJ1-2,TRBV27,NA
CASSSRRTSIGDTQYF,TGTGCCAGCAGTTCCCGCCGGACTAGCATCGGAGATACGCAGTATTTT,16,TRBD2,TRBJ2-3,TRBV27,NA
CASSRGRQETQYF,TGTGCCAGCAGCCGCGGGCGCCAAGAGACCCAGTACTTC,13,NA,TRBJ2-5,TRBV7-3,NA
CASSVGLPDEQFF,TGTGCCAGCAGTGTCGGACTCCCCGACGAGCAGTTCTTC,13,NA,TRBJ2-1,TRBV2,NA
CASSLAIPETQYF,TGTGCTAGCAGCTTAGCTATTCCGGAGACCCAGTACTTC,13,NA,TRBJ2-5,TRBV7-7,NA
CASSPHLANEQYF,TGTGCCAGTAGTCCCCACCTAGCGAACGAGCAGTACTTC,13,NA,TRBJ2-7,TRBV19,NA
CASSPRTTNTGELFF,TGTGCCAGCTCGCCTCGGACTACCAACACCGGGGAGCTGTTTTTT,15,NA,TRBJ2-2,TRBV18,once